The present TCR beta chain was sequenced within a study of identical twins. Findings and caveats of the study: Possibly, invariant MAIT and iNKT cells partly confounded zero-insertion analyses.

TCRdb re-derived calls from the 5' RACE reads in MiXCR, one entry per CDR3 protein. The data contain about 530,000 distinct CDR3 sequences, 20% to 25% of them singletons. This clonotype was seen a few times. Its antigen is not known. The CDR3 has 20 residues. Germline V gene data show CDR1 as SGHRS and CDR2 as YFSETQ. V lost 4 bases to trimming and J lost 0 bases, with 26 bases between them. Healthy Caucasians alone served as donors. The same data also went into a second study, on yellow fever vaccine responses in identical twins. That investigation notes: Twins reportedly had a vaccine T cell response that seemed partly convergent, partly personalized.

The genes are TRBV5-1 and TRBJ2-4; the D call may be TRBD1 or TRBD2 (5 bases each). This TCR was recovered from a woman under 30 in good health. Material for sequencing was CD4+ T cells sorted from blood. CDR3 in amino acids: CASSKAGTVRDSLAKNIQYF. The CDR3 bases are TGCGCCAGCAGCAAAGCTGGGACGGTTCGAGACTCTCTAGCCAAAAACATTCAGTACTTC.